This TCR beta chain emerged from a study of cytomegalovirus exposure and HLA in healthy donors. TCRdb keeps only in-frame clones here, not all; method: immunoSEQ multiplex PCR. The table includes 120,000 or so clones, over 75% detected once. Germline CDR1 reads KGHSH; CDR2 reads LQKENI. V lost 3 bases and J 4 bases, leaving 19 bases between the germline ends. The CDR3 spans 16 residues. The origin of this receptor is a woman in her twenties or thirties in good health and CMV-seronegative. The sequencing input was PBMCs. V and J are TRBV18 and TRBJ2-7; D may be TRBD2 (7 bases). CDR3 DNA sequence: TGTGCCAGCTCACCCAGGAACCGGGGGGCTCATTACGAGCAGTACTTC. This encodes CASSPRNRGAHYEQYF.